The TCR beta chain described here comes from a study of cytomegalovirus exposure and HLA in healthy donors. Study results and caveats: For most subjects, TCR beta sequences were reported to predict HLA-A and HLA-B alleles with accuracy. The later analysis indicated that the majority of CMV-associated TCR beta chains appeared HLA-restricted.

In the PCR, 60 Vbeta and 13 Jbeta primers were used. Here immunoSEQ multiplex PCR was the method, and the copy in TCRdb shows in-frame clones only, minus some. The listing contains more than 45,000 clones. To note about this clone: Its specificity is unknown.

Donors were ostensibly healthy at sampling, although undocumented immune exposures were probable. The TCR originated in a male donor in good health and CMV-seronegative. The sample consisted of PBMCs.

This chain's CDR3 is CASSRGGSGGTDTQYF. For the CDR3, the DNA is TGTGCCAGCAGCCGCGGGGGGAGCGGGGGCACAGATACGCAGTATTTT. The chain couples TRBV4-2 to TRBJ2-3, with 8 bases matching TRBD2. With 4 bases clipped from V and 1 base from J, the junction kept 7 bases outside the gene matches. The length of the CDR3 is 16 residues. The V gene's germline CDR1 is LGHNA and CDR2 YNFKEQ.